Listed below are T cell receptor beta chains from one sample, sequenced in a study of T cell repertoires in cytomegalovirus infection. Via MiXCR, TCRdb re-called the reads, giving one row per CDR3 protein. Among roughly 600,000 distinct CDR3 sequences listed, roughly 26% were seen once. Specimen: CD8+ T cells from PBMCs. The receptor set was obtained from a human donor in good health (CMV status not recorded). Some clones in this sample may be carry-over from other donors' samples. The CDR3 runs from the conserved cysteine through the conserved F or W. D genes are given only for firm matches. Clone size is shown for a subset of rows, as once, few, many or a class of expanded clone.

>TRBV7-2|.|TRBJ2-7|many
TGTGCCAGCAGTCCCGATCCTACCTACGAGCAGTACTTC
CASSPDPTYEQYF
>TRBV6-5|.|TRBJ2-3|few
TGTGCCAGCAGTGGGACTGTTGGAGGTACGCAGTATTTT
CASSGTVGGTQYF
>TRBV29-1|TRBD2|TRBJ2-3|.
TGCAGCGTTGAAGATCGGGGGGCTGGCGGGGGGGGCACAGATACGCAGTATTTT
CSVEDRGAGGGGTDTQYF
>TRBV19|TRBD2|TRBJ2-7|once
TGTGCCATCTCGCCCAGCGGGGACTCCTACGAGCAGTACTTC
CAISPSGDSYEQYF
>TRBV6-2/TRBV6-3|.|TRBJ1-5|many
TGTGCCAGCAGTTATGACCGTCAGCCCCAGCATTTT
CASSYDRQPQHF
>TRBV20-1|.|TRBJ2-1|.
TGCAGTGCTAGAGACTTAGGCGGGCCCGCCGACAATGAGCAGTTCTTC
CSARDLGGPADNEQFF
>TRBV7-8|.|TRBJ2-1|many
TGTGCCAGCACCCAAAGTTCGGAGCAGTTCTTC
CASTQSSEQFF
>TRBV27|TRBD1|TRBJ2-2|.
TGTGCCAGCAGTTTTGCGGCAGGGGGCTTGGACGGGGAGCTGTTTTTT
CASSFAAGGLDGELFF
>TRBV27|.|TRBJ2-2|few
TGTGCCAGCAGTTACAGGGCCCACACCGGGGAGCTGTTTTTT
CASSYRAHTGELFF
>TRBV7-9|.|TRBJ2-7|many
TGTGCCAGCAGCCGTCCGGACCTAGGCTACGAGCAGTACTTC
CASSRPDLGYEQYF
>TRBV29-1|.|TRBJ2-2|.
TGCAGCGTCCCCAGGAACACCGGGGAGCTGTTTTTT
CSVPRNTGELFF
>TRBV25-1|.|TRBJ1-1|.
TGTGCCAGCAGTCTAGATGCGATGAACACTGAAGCTTTCTTT
CASSLDAMNTEAFF
>TRBV19|TRBD2|TRBJ2-7|many
TGTGCCAGTAGTTTTGCGGGGGGCACCTACGAGCAGTACTTC
CASSFAGGTYEQYF
>TRBV10-3|.|TRBJ1-5|.
TGTGCCATCAGTGAGTCGACAGGCGATCAGCCCCAGCATTTT
CAISESTGDQPQHF
>TRBV6-4|TRBD2|TRBJ2-5|.
TGTGCCAGCAGTGCAGGCGGGGGGAGCCTAGAGACCCAGTACTTC
CASSAGGGSLETQYF
>TRBV20-1|.|TRBJ1-5|.
TGCAGTGCTAGAGATCCGGGCACCAATCAGCCCCAGCATTTT
CSARDPGTNQPQHF
>TRBV14|.|TRBJ1-2|few
TGTGCCAGCAGCCAAACTGGGAACCTCTATGGCTACACCTTC
CASSQTGNLYGYTF
>TRBV6-5|TRBD2|TRBJ2-1|few
TGTGCCAGCAGTGGCCTTACTAGCGGGGGGATCTACAATGAGCAGTTCTTC
CASSGLTSGGIYNEQFF
>TRBV28|.|TRBJ1-1|.
TGTGCCAGCACTTCAAAATTGAACACTGAAGCTTTCTTT
CASTSKLNTEAFF
>TRBV7-9|.|TRBJ1-1|.
TGTGCCAGCAGCTTAGTGGTACGGGACACTGAAGCTTTCTTT
CASSLVVRDTEAFF
>TRBV5-1|.|TRBJ2-1|many
TGCGCCAGCAGCGAACAACTAGCAGGAATCTCCTACAATGAGCAGTTCTTC
CASSEQLAGISYNEQFF
>TRBV2|.|TRBJ1-2|few
TGTGCCAGTCCCCCCAATGCGGGGAGGAACTATGGCTACACCTTC
CASPPNAGRNYGYTF
>TRBV11-3|.|TRBJ2-5|many
TGTGCCAGCAGCTTTAAAAGGAGGGGGCGCCCACCTAGCGGGCGAGAGACCCAGTACTTC
CASSFKRRGRPPSGRETQYF
>TRBV2|.|TRBJ2-3|many
TGTGCCAGCAGTTCACTCGGTCTCGACACAGATACGCAGTATTTT
CASSSLGLDTDTQYF
>TRBV7-9|.|TRBJ1-5|many
TGTGCCAGCAGCTTAGCGGGTCAGCCCCAGCATTTT
CASSLAGQPQHF
>TRBV10-3|.|TRBJ2-7|many
TGTGCCATCAGTGACATGGGGAACTACGAGCAGTACTTC
CAISDMGNYEQYF
>TRBV7-6|TRBD1|TRBJ2-2|many
TGTGCCAGCAGCTTAGAAACAGGGGATAACGCCGGGGAGCTGTTTTTT
CASSLETGDNAGELFF
>TRBV6-1|.|TRBJ2-6|few
TGTGCCAGCAGTTCATGGACGGGGGATAGCGTCCTGACTTTC
CASSSWTGDSVLTF
>TRBV5-7|.|TRBJ2-5|few
TGTGCCAGCAGCTTCGCTGGGGGCAAGAGGCCTTGGTACCAAGAGACCCAGTACTTC
CASSFAGGKRPWYQETQYF
>TRBV6-1|.|TRBJ1-1|few
TGTGCCAGCAGTTACGGGAGATACTTGAACACTGAAGCTTTCTTT
CASSYGRYLNTEAFF
>TRBV20-1|TRBD1|TRBJ1-5|.
TGCAGTGCGCCCCGGGACAGGGCTGATGTCAATCAGCCCCAGCATTTT
CSAPRDRADVNQPQHF
>TRBV7-2|.|TRBJ2-2|.
TGTGCCAGCAGCTTACTATGGACGGGGAACACCGGGGTTCTGTTTTTT
CASSLLWTGNTGVLFF
>TRBV20-1|.|TRBJ1-1|.
TGCAGTGCCTTAGGGGGCACTGAAGCTTTCTTT
CSALGGTEAFF
>TRBV5-5|.|TRBJ2-2|few
TGTGCCAGCAGCTTAAAAATAGGGGGCACCGGGGAGCTGTTTTTT
CASSLKIGGTGELFF
>TRBV7-8|TRBD1|TRBJ2-7|few
TGTGCCAGCAGCGGTTTGACCGACAGGGGTACCTACGAGCAGTACTTC
CASSGLTDRGTYEQYF
>TRBV15|.|TRBJ1-5|many
TGTGCCACCACCCCCGGACAGATCAATCAGCCCCAGCATTTT
CATTPGQINQPQHF
>TRBV12-3/TRBV12-4|.|TRBJ2-1|many
TGTGCCAGCACCCCGGGGAGCTCCTACAATGAGCAGTTCTTC
CASTPGSSYNEQFF
>TRBV5-1|.|TRBJ1-2|.
TGCGCCAGCAGCTTGGACGGAGGGCGCTACACCTTC
CASSLDGGRYTF
>TRBV7-8|TRBD1|TRBJ2-4|many
TGTGCCAGCAGCTCGGCAAGACAGGGCGGAGACGACAAAAACATTCAGTACTTC
CASSSARQGGDDKNIQYF
>TRBV5-1|.|TRBJ2-2|many
TGCGCCAGCCGGTTGGAGACCGGGGAGCTGTTTTTT
CASRLETGELFF
>TRBV12-3/TRBV12-4|.|TRBJ1-1|.
TGTGCCAGCCCCCCCCGGGGGCGCCCCCTCGACACTGAAGCTTTCTTT
CASPPRGRPLDTEAFF
>TRBV15|.|TRBJ1-2|.
TGTGCCACCAGCAGCAGCGACAGTTATTCTAACTATGGCTACACCTTC
CATSSSDSYSNYGYTF
>TRBV2|TRBD2|TRBJ2-1|.
TGTGCCAGCAGTGAAGCGCCGGGTCGGAGCGGGGGGGCCCGTGAGCAGTTCTTC
CASSEAPGRSGGAREQFF
>TRBV20-1|.|TRBJ2-3|.
TGCAGTGCTAGATCAACTGGGGCAGATACGCAGTATTTT
CSARSTGADTQYF
>TRBV6-6|.|TRBJ2-1|few
TGTGCCAGCACCACCCCCGGAGAATTAAATGAGCAGTTCTTC
CASTTPGELNEQFF
>TRBV20-1|.|TRBJ1-5|.
TGCAGTGCTAGAGACTTATGGTCAGACAATCAGCCCCAGCATTTT
CSARDLWSDNQPQHF
>TRBV7-8|.|TRBJ2-1|many
TGTGCCAGCAGCCCCCTTAGGACGGGGGACCATGAGCAGTTCTTC
CASSPLRTGDHEQFF
>TRBV7-2|.|TRBJ2-1|many
TGTGCCAGCAGCTCAGAACCCACAAATGAGCAGTTCTTC
CASSSEPTNEQFF
>TRBV28|.|TRBJ1-4|many
TGTGCCAGCAACAGGGAAACTAATGAAAAACTGTTTTTT
CASNRETNEKLFF
>TRBV10-3|.|TRBJ1-1|.
TGTGCCACTATGAGGGCTGTTTTGACCGGGAACACTGAAGCTTTCTTT
CATMRAVLTGNTEAFF
>TRBV18|TRBD1|TRBJ2-1|few
TGTGCCAGCTCCCCCATAGGGACAGGGAACGATGAGCAGTTCTTC
CASSPIGTGNDEQFF
>TRBV2|.|TRBJ2-7|.
TGTGCCAGCAGTGAATGGCTGGGTCGAAAGGGCAACGAGCAGTACTTC
CASSEWLGRKGNEQYF
>TRBV6-8|.|TRBJ2-5|.
TGTGCCAACAGTAGCCAGGGAGAAATAGAGACCCAGTACTTC
CANSSQGEIETQYF
>TRBV7-6|.|TRBJ1-1|few
TGTGCCAGCAGCTTAGATTATTTAGGGGGGACTGAAGCTTTCTTT
CASSLDYLGGTEAFF
>TRBV7-9|TRBD1|TRBJ2-1|few
TGTGCCAGCAGCTTAGCCGTCCCGGGACAGGGACCATTATACAATGAGCAGTTCTTC
CASSLAVPGQGPLYNEQFF
>TRBV7-2|.|TRBJ2-4|many
TGTGCCAGCAGCTTAATTCCTGGGCAGAAACAAAACATTCAGTACTTC
CASSLIPGQKQNIQYF
>TRBV3-1|.|TRBJ2-7|.
TGTGCCAGCAGCCCCTCGGACAACTACGAGCAGTACTTC
CASSPSDNYEQYF
>TRBV28|.|TRBJ1-5|few
TGTGCCAGCAGTTCCTACGAGGGAGGGATGAATCAGCCCCAGCATTTT
CASSSYEGGMNQPQHF